The present T cell receptor (beta chain) was sequenced within a study of T cell repertoires in cytomegalovirus infection. Study-wide background: It was the public TCR beta signatures that indicated both CMV infection and matching HLA type.

The sample holds many counts of this clonotype. MiXCR, run by TCRdb on the reads, gives a single entry per CDR3 protein. The top ten clones hold less than 7.5% of a sample with approximately 250,000 distinct CDR3 sequences, around 6.2% of them seen once. Germline trimming cut 3 bases from V and 3 bases from J; bases unmatched to any gene: 16. CDR1 SGHDN and CDR2 FVKESK come from the germline V gene. This CDR3 is built from 19 residues. The chain combines TRBV14 with TRBJ2-3; 9 positions match TRBD2. The clonotype comes from a human donor in good health (CMV status not recorded). Some clones in this sample may be carry-over from other donors' samples. Sequences were obtained from PBMCs. As DNA, the CDR3 is TGTGCCAGCAGCCATCTACCCTGGCGGGGGGGCTCTAGGACAGATACGCAGTATTTT. This gives the protein CASSHLPWRGGSRTDTQYF.